One and the same sample provided the 13 T cell receptor beta chains below, sequenced in a study of cytomegalovirus exposure and HLA in healthy donors (TCRdb year 2017). The library came from the immunoSEQ multiplex PCR assay. For the multiplex PCR, a mixture combining 60 forward primers for TCR Vbeta segments and 13 reverse primers for TCR Jbeta segments was used. Imported from immuneACCESS, the table was reduced by TCRdb to in-frame sequences with V and J called. These copies leave out some clones; in studies compared against another copy, an unresolved V gene accounts for under half, and the cause of the remainder is not known. Here the sample has around 130,000 clones; roughly 85% occur a single time. The ten largest clones add up to approximately 6.4% of the sample. Sequencing input: PBMCs. The receptors shown here come from a woman in her twenties or thirties in good health and CMV-seropositive.

V is TRBV6-1 and J is TRBJ1-3; TRBD1 matches at 10 bases. This CDR3 comprises 19 residues. After removal of 2 bases from V and 2 bases from J, the junction contained 12 bases not matched to a gene. Germline V gene sequence: CDR1 MNHNS, CDR2 SASEGT. The CDR3 DNA reads TGTGCCAGCAGTGAATACAGATCAGGGACAGGGGTGGCTGGAAACACCATATATTTT. Translation: CASSEYRSGTGVAGNTIYF.

V gene TRBV2 combines with J gene TRBJ1-1; D possibly corresponds to TRBD1 (6 bases). The germline CDR1 and CDR2 sequences are SNHLY and FYNNEI. The CDR3 consists of 13 residues. V gave up 10 bases and J gave up 4 bases, with 16 bases separating them. CDR3 residues: CAMNGGRATEAFF. In DNA, the CDR3 is TGTGCCATGAACGGGGGGCGGGCCACTGAAGCTTTCTTT.

The V call is TRBV5-1, the J call TRBJ2-7, with no clear D. Germline V lookup: CDR1 SGHRS, CDR2 YFSETQ. This CDR3 region has 14 residues. Trimming pared 5 bases from V and 4 bases from J, leaving 16 bases between. The CDR3 region is CASRGSTSFYEQYF. In nucleotides, the CDR3 is TGCGCCAGCAGGGGCAGCACCTCCTTTTACGAGCAGTACTTC.

J is TRBJ2-6 and V is TRBV6-5, with D possibly being TRBD1 (5 bases). Trimming took off 8 bases at V and 3 bases at J, with 8 bases between the two ends. Germline lookup yields CDR1 MNHEY and CDR2 SVGAGI. CDR3 size: 13 residues. This CDR3 is CASSQGGANVLTF. Written as DNA, the CDR3 is TGTGCCAGCTCCCAGGGTGGGGCCAACGTCCTGACTTTC.

The chain uses TRBV9 and TRBJ1-1; TRBD1 is a possible D gene (5 bases). CDR3 length equals 14 residues. Per germline, CDR1 SGDLS and CDR2 YYNGEE. The V end was cut by 5 bases, the J end by 7 bases, with 18 bases between. CDR3 amino acids: CASSAQGGGSEAFF. The CDR3 DNA reads as TGTGCCAGCAGTGCCCAGGGTGGGGGGAGTGAAGCTTTCTTT. The full variable domain, rest sourced from reference TRBV9 and TRBJ1-1, is DSGVTQTPKHLITATGQRVTLRCSPRSGDLSVYWYQQSLDQGLQFLIQYYNGEERAKGNILERFSAQQFPDLHSELNLSSLELGDSALYFCASSAQGGGSEAFFGQGTRLTVV.

The V call is TRBV27, the J call TRBJ2-2, with TRBD2 as a possible D gene (6 bases). The germline CDR1 and CDR2 sequences are MNHEY and SMNVEV (reference sequence). CDR3 length equals 18 residues. The V end lost 5 bases, the J end lost 2 bases, and 21 bases lay between the germline ends. The CDR3 protein is CASSAIAGTSANTGELFF. CDR3 DNA: TGTGCCAGCAGTGCTATTGCTGGGACTTCGGCCAACACCGGGGAGCTGTTTTTT.

This clone was counted a few times. This rearrangement joins TRBV9 to TRBJ2-1; no definite D call. Looked up from germline, CDR1 is SGDLS and CDR2 is YYNGEE. The germline V and J ends were trimmed by 0 bases and 8 bases, with 12 bases remaining between them. This CDR3 spans 14 amino acids. CDR3 loop: CASSVELAADEQFF. The DNA for the CDR3 is TGTGCCAGCAGCGTAGAGTTGGCGGCAGATGAGCAGTTCTTC.

The rearrangement links TRBV6-1 to TRBJ1-5; D is uncertain. The V and J ends lost 8 bases and 7 bases respectively, with 18 bases between them. The CDR3 sequence is 14 residues long. CDR1 and CDR2 from the germline V gene are MNHNS and SASEGT. DNA for the CDR3: TGTGCCAGCGGGTCTGAGGCCCTCGGGCAGCCCCAGCATTTT. Encoded protein: CASGSEALGQPQHF.

This chain links TRBV30 with TRBJ1-5; perhaps TRBD1 as D (5 bases). Per germline, CDR1 GTSNPN and CDR2 SVGIG (reference sequence). The V and J ends lost 5 bases and 6 bases respectively, with 26 bases between them. The CDR3 sequence is 17 residues long. The CDR3 nucleotides read TGTGCCTGGGGCTCTCGGGGGGGTGCGGGGTTTGTTCAGCCCCAGCATTTT. This translates into CAWGSRGGAGFVQPQHF.

This clone has a handful of counts. V usage is TRBV19 and J usage is TRBJ1-1; 10 nucleotides agree with TRBD1. J was trimmed by 0 bases and V by 5 bases; bases with no gene match: 6. Per germline, CDR1 LNHDA and CDR2 SQIVND (reference sequence). The CDR3 length is 16 residues. CDR3 loop: CASSSGTGALNTEAFF. CDR3 coding DNA: TGTGCCAGTAGTTCCGGGACAGGGGCGCTGAACACTGAAGCTTTCTTT.

This sequence joins TRBV28 and TRBJ1-2, with 7 bases aligning to TRBD1. Germline CDR1 is MDHEN and CDR2 is SYDVKM. The CDR3 totals 14 residues. J gave up 6 bases and V 4 bases, and 8 bases lay outside the gene matches. The CDR3 loop is CASSSPGTVHGYTF. The CDR3 nucleotides are TGTGCCAGCAGTTCCCCCGGGACAGTACATGGCTACACCTTC.

This chain connects TRBV7-9 to TRBJ2-3; D remains unclear. This CDR3 region has 13 residues. Trimming removed 3 bases at V and 2 bases at J, with 6 bases between. The germline V gene encodes CDR1 SEHNR and CDR2 FQNEAQ (reference sequence). DNA of the CDR3: TGTGCCAGCAGCTTGAGTCTCACAGATACGCAGTATTTT. This gives the protein CASSLSLTDTQYF.

This clone was counted between two and nine times. This chain links TRBV20-1 with TRBJ2-7; D may be TRBD1 (6 bases). V lost 5 bases and J lost 3, with 8 bases in between. Germline CDR1 DFQATT, CDR2 SNEGSKA (reference sequence). The length of the CDR3 is 11 residues. As DNA, the CDR3 is TGCAGTGCTGACAGGTTCTACGAGCAGTACTTC. This sequence encodes CSADRFYEQYF.